The 4 T cell receptor beta chains below come from one sample, sequenced in a study of glioma-infiltrating T cells after dendritic cell vaccination (dated by TCRdb to the mid-2010s). The library was prepared using the immunoSEQ multiplex PCR assay. The table comes from immuneACCESS by way of TCRdb, which keeps in-frame sequences with V and J called. Part of the clones is missing from these tables; in studies checked, under half for an unresolved V gene and the rest for unknown reasons. The sample table shows tens of thousands of clones, and approximately 90% are seen once. Approximately 3.2% of the sample rests with the top ten. The source material was blood, sampled before dendritic cell vaccination. These receptors were taken from a human donor with glioblastoma.

This clone was observed once. The chain couples TRBV10-3 to TRBJ2-6, with D possibly matching TRBD2 (7 bases). The CDR3 has 18 residues. The V end lost 6 bases, the J end lost 1 base, and 19 bases lay between the germline ends. CDR1 is ENHRY, CDR2 SYGVKD, per germline. In DNA, the CDR3 is TGTGCCATCAGGCCAGAAGGGGGGGCCCTTTCTGGGGCCAACGTCCTGACTTTC. Its protein product is CAIRPEGGALSGANVLTF.

The rearrangement links TRBV30 to TRBJ1-5; D is ambiguous. Germline V CDR1 and CDR2: GTSNPN, SVGIG (reference sequence). CDR3 length equals 13 residues. V lost 2 bases, J lost 3 bases, and 8 bases lay in between. This CDR3 is CAWSLQYNQPQHF. The DNA for the CDR3 is TGTGCCTGGAGTTTGCAGTACAATCAGCCCCAGCATTTT.

The chain recombines TRBV7-3 with TRBJ1-1, with TRBD1 matching over 7 bases. This CDR3 contains 13 residues. The trim removed 2 bases at V and 5 bases at J, leaving 2 bases unmatched. Germline V gene data show CDR1 as SGHTA and CDR2 as FQGTGA. DNA of the CDR3: TGTGCCAGCAGCTTATCAGGGGGAACTGAAGCTTTCTTT. Translating it yields CASSLSGGTEAFF.

The chain is built from TRBV7-9 and TRBJ2-3, with TRBD1 matching 10 bases. The CDR3 totals 16 residues. Trimming at V came to 3 bases and at J to 2 bases, leaving 5 bases not matched to a gene. CDR1 is SEHNR, CDR2 FQNEAQ, per germline (reference sequence). The CDR3 here is CASSFRGQGLTDTQYF. For the CDR3, the DNA is TGTGCCAGCAGCTTTAGGGGACAGGGGCTCACAGATACGCAGTATTTT.